This T cell receptor (beta chain) comes out of a study of T cell repertoires in cytomegalovirus infection. Comments on this clonotype: Its target is not known.

Trimming shortened V by 6 bases and J by 13 bases, and 19 bases separated the two germline ends. This CDR3 has 14 residues. In TCRdb, the reads were re-called with MiXCR into one record per CDR3 protein. This repertoire shows around 140,000 distinct CDR3 sequences, 32% found once; its top ten account for about 56%. The rearrangement joins TRBV12-3 or TRBV12-4 to TRBJ1-6, with D tentatively TRBD1 (6 bases). Sequenced here: CD8+ T cells from cultured PBMCs, sampled from culture after CMV antigen stimulation. The receptor's source is a human donor in good health (CMV status not recorded). Some clones in this sample may be carry-over from other donors' samples. CDR3 residues: CASREGGGSSPLHF. The CDR3 DNA sequence: TGTGCCAGCAGGGAAGGGGGGGGTTCTTCCCCCCTCCACTTT.